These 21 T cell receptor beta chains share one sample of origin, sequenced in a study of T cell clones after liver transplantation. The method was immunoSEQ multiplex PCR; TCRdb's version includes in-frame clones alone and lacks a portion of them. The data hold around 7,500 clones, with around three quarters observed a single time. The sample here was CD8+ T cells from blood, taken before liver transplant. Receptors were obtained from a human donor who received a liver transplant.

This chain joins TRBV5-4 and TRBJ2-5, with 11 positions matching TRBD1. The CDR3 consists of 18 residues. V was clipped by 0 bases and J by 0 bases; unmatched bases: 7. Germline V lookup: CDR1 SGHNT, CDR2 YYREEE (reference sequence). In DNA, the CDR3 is TGTGCCAGCAGCTTGGGGGACAGGGGGGGATCGTACCAAGAGACCCAGTACTTC. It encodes CASSLGDRGGSYQETQYF.

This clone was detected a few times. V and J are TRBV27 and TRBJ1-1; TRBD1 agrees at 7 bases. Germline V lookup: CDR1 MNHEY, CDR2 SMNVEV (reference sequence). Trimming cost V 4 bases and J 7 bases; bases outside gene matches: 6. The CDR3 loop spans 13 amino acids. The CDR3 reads CASSWGQSYEAFF. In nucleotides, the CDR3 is TGTGCCAGCAGTTGGGGACAGAGTTATGAAGCTTTCTTT.

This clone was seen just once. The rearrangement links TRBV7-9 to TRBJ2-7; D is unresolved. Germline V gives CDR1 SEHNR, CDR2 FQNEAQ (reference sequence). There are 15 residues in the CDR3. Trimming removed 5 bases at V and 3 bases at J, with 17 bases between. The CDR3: CASSPPGEANYEQYF. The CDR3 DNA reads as TGTGCCAGCAGCCCCCCTGGGGAAGCCAACTACGAGCAGTACTTC.

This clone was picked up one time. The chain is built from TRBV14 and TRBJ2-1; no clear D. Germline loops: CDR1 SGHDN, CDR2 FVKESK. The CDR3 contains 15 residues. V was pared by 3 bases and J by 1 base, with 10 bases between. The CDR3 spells CASSHTRNSYNEQFF. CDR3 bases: TGTGCCAGCAGCCACACCCGGAATTCCTACAATGAGCAGTTCTTC.

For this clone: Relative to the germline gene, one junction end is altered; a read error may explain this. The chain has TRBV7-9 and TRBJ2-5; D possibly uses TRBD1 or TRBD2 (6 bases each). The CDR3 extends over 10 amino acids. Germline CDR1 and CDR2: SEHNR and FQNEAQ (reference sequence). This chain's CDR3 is CAEEGDALHF. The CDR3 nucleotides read TGTGCCGAGGAGGGGGACGCACTACACTTC.

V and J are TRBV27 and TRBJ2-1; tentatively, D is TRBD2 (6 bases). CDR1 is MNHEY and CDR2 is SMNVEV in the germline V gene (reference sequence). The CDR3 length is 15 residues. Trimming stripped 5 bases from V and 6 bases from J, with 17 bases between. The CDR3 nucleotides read TGTGCCAGCAGTAGCCGGGACTCTTGGGTCAATGAGCAGTTCTTC. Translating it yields CASSSRDSWVNEQFF.

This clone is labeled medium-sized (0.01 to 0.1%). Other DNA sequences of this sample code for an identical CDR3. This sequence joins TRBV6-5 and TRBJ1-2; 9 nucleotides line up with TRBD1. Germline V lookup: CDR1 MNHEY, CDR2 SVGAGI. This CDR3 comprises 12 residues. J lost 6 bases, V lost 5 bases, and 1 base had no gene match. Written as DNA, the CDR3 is TGTGCCAGCAGTACAGGGGGCGATGGCTACACCTTC. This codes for CASSTGGDGYTF.

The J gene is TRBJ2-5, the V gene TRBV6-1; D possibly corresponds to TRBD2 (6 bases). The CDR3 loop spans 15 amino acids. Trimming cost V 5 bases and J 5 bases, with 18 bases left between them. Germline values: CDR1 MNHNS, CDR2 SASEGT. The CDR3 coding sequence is TGTGCCAGCAGTACGCCGTGGGACTCGGCGGAGACCCAGTACTTC. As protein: CASSTPWDSAETQYF.

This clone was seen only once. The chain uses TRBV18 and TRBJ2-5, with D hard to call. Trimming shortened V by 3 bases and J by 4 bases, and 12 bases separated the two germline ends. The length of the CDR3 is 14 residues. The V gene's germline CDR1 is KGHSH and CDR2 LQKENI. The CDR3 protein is CASSPKDGGETQYF. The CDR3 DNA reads TGTGCCAGCTCACCCAAGGACGGTGGAGAGACCCAGTACTTC.

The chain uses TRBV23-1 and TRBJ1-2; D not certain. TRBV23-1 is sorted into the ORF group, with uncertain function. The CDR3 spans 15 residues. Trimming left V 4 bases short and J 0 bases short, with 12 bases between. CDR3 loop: CASSPRWSTNYGYTF. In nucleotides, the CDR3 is TGCGCCAGCAGTCCAAGATGGTCCACTAACTATGGCTACACCTTC.

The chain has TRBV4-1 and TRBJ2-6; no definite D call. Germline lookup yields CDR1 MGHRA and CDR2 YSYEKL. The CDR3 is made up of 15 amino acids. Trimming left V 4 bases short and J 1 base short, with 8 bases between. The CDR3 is CASSLRRSGANVLTF. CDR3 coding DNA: TGCGCCAGCAGCCTCCGGAGATCTGGGGCCAACGTCCTGACTTTC.

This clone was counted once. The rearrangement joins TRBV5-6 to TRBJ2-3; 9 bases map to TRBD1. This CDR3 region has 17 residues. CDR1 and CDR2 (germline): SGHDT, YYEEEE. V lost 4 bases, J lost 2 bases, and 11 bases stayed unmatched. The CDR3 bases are TGTGCCAGCAGCCCCCAGGGACAGGGAGTAATCACAGATACGCAGTATTTT. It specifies CASSPQGQGVITDTQYF.

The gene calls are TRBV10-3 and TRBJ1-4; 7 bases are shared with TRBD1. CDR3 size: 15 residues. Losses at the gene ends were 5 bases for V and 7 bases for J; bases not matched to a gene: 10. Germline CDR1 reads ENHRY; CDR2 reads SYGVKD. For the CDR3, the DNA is TGTGCCATCAGTAGTTCGACAGGGCTGGCTGAAAAACTGTTTTTT. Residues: CAISSSTGLAEKLFF.

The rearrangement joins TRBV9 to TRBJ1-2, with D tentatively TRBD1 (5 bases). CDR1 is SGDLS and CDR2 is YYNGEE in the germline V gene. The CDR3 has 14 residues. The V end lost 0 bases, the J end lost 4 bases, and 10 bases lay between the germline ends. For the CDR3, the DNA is TGTGCCAGCAGCGTAGCTGGGGCAGGCTATGGCTACACCTTC. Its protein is CASSVAGAGYGYTF.

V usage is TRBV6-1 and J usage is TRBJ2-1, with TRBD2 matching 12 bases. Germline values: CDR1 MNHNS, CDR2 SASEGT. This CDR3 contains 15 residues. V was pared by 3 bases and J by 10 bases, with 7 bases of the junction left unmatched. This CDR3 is CASSEASGGVNEQFF. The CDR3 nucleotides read TGTGCCAGCAGTGAGGCTAGCGGGGGGGTAAACGAGCAGTTCTTC.

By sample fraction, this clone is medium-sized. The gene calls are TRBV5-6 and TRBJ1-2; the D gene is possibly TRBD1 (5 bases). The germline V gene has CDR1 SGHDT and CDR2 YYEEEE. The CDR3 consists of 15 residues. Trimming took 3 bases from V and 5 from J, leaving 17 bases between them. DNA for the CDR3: TGTGCCAGCAGCTCACTACGGCAGGGATCGTATGGCTACACCTTC. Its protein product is CASSSLRQGSYGYTF.

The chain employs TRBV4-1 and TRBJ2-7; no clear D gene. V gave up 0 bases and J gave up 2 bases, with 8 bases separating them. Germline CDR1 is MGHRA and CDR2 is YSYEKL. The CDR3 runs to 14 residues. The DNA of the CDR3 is TGCGCCAGCAGCCAAGATTGGGGTACCTACGAGCAGTACTTC. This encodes CASSQDWGTYEQYF.

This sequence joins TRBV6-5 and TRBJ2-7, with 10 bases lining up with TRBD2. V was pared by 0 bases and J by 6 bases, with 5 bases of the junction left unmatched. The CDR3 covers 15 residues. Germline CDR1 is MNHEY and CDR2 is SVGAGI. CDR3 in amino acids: CASSYSASGGSEQYF. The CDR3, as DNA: TGTGCCAGCAGTTACTCCGCTAGCGGGGGAAGCGAGCAGTACTTC.

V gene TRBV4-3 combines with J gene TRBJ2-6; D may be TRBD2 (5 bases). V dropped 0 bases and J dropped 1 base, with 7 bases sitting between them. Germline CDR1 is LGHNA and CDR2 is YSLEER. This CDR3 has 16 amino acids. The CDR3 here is CASSQEEGSGANVLTF. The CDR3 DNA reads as TGCGCCAGCAGCCAAGAAGAGGGTTCTGGGGCCAACGTCCTGACTTTC.

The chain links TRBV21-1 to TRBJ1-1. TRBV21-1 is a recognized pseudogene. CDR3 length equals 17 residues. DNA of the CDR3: TGTGCCAGCAGCAGAAAGGTGGAGAATCACACTGACGCTGAAGCTTTCTTT. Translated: CASSRKVENHTDAEAFF.

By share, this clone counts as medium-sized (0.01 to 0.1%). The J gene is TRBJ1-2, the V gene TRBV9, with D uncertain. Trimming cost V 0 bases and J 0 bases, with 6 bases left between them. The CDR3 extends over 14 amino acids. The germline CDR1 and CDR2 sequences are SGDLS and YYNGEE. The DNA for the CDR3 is TGTGCCAGCAGCGTAGCGGGAACTAACTATGGCTACACCTTC. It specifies CASSVAGTNYGYTF.